The present TCR beta chain was sequenced within a study of OX40 agonist ivuxolimab in advanced cancers. Background on the study: The dose-escalation cohort was around 83% male, with a mean age of 60 years, ranging roughly 23 to 90.

Notes on the study in general: Expanded peripheral T-cell antigen specificity went undetermined.

Only in-frame clones appear in the TCRdb table, and some are missing; sequencing was by immunoSEQ multiplex PCR. The sample contains over 35,000 clones, approximately 87% of which appear only once. Comments on this clone: Its cognate antigen is unknown.

The V end lost 1 base, the J end lost 0 bases, and 10 bases lay between the germline ends. Germline CDR1 and CDR2: MGHRA and YSYEKL. This CDR3 is 16 amino acids long. The sequence was obtained from an adult with an advanced solid tumor such as melanoma, head and neck, liver or kidney cancer. The genes are TRBV4-1 and TRBJ2-1, with D possibly matching TRBD2 (6 bases). Material: CD4+ or CD8+ T cells sorted from blood, obtained in a trial of the OX40 agonist ivuxolimab. The CDR3 sequence is CASSQAVGSSYNEQFF. The CDR3 nucleotides read TGCGCCAGCAGCCAAGCCGTCGGGAGCTCCTACAATGAGCAGTTCTTC.